The 23 T cell receptor beta chains presented below share a single source sample, sequenced in a study of T-cell reconstitution after alpha-beta-depleted transplantation in children. Preparation of the TCRbeta library was carried out with unique molecular identifiers. TCRdb reprocessed the PCR reads with MiXCR, giving one entry per CDR3 protein. Altogether about 400,000 distinct CDR3 sequences are present, around 21% being singletons, with the ten largest covering 3.8%. The sample in question was PBMCs from the stem cell graft donor, obtained from the stem cell graft. Receptor source: a human donor who donated a stem cell graft to a child with acute myeloid leukemia.

This clonotype was counted at least ten times. V gene TRBV29-1 combines with J gene TRBJ2-7; 10 bases agree with TRBD1. V dropped 6 bases and J dropped 3; count of bases not matched to a gene: 8. From germline, CDR1 is SQVTM and CDR2 ANQGSEA. The CDR3 covers 14 residues. The chain's CDR3 is CSVPRDRGGYEQYF. DNA of the CDR3: TGCAGCGTCCCCCGGGACAGGGGAGGCTACGAGCAGTACTTC.

This clonotype has a count of ten or more. The J gene is TRBJ2-7, the V gene TRBV20-1, with 8 bases aligning to TRBD1. J gave up 1 base and V 5 bases, and 10 bases lay outside the gene matches. Germline assignment: CDR1 DFQATT and CDR2 SNEGSKA (reference sequence). The CDR3 length is 15 residues. CDR3 protein: CSASPPGQVSYEQYF. CDR3 DNA: TGCAGTGCTTCCCCCCCGGGACAGGTTTCCTACGAGCAGTACTTC.

This chain connects TRBV11-2 to TRBJ2-3; the D gene is possibly TRBD2 (6 bases). The V gene's germline CDR1 is SGHAT and CDR2 FQNNGV. The V gene lost 3 bases and the J gene lost 1 base, with 11 bases spanning the gap. The CDR3 runs to 15 residues. CDR3: CASSFTGRGTDTQYF. The CDR3 DNA reads TGTGCCAGCAGCTTCACCGGGAGAGGCACAGATACGCAGTATTTT.

The genes are TRBV15 and TRBJ2-1, with D unclear. The CDR3 is 12 amino acids. The ends were cut back, 7 bases at V and 4 bases at J, with 8 bases in the middle. Germline lookup yields CDR1 LNHNV and CDR2 YYDKDF (reference sequence). CDR3 in amino acids: CATTRNYNEQFF. The CDR3 DNA sequence: TGTGCCACCACGCGTAATTACAATGAGCAGTTCTTC.

This rearrangement joins TRBV4-1 to TRBJ1-5; D not resolved. Germline CDR1 and CDR2: MGHRA and YSYEKL. This CDR3 is built from 15 residues. Trimming stripped 0 bases from V and 6 bases from J, with 12 bases between. CDR3 in amino acids: CASSQDMDLGQPQHF. The CDR3 DNA sequence: TGCGCCAGCAGCCAAGACATGGATTTGGGTCAGCCCCAGCATTTT.

The chain has TRBV12-3 or TRBV12-4 and TRBJ2-7; D is unclear. This CDR3 has 16 amino acids. V was pared by 4 bases and J by 3 bases, with 19 bases between. DNA for the CDR3: TGTGCCAGCAGTTCTCGTCGAGGATCGGCAAACTACGAGCAGTACTTC. Translating gives CASSSRRGSANYEQYF.

This rearrangement joins TRBV12-3 or TRBV12-4 to TRBJ2-3; D call uncertain. This CDR3 is 12 amino acids long. Between the trimmed V and J ends, which lost 3 bases and 4 bases, there was a span of 5 bases. The CDR3 loop is CASSFLPDTQYF. The CDR3 region has the DNA TGTGCCAGCAGTTTTCTCCCAGATACGCAGTATTTT.

The chain couples TRBV5-1 to TRBJ2-1; 10 bases line up with TRBD2. The CDR3 consists of 15 residues. CDR1 is SGHRS, CDR2 YFSETQ, per germline. Trimming cost V 7 bases and J 4 bases; bases outside gene matches: 8. The CDR3 nucleotides are TGCGCCAGCCTTAAAGCGGGAGGGTCTTACAATGAGCAGTTCTTC. Translated, it gives CASLKAGGSYNEQFF. The full variable domain, in which reference TRBV5-1 and TRBJ2-1 provide the parts outside the CDR3, is KAGVTQTPRYLIKTRGQQVTLSCSPISGHRSVSWYQQTPGQGLQFLFEYFSETQRNKGNFPGRFSGRQFSNSRSEMNVSTLELGDSALYLCASLKAGGSYNEQFFGPGTRLTVL.

This clonotype was counted only a few times. The chain recombines TRBV20-1 with TRBJ2-1; 8 bases are a match to TRBD2. The CDR3 is 19 residues long. The trim removed 0 bases at V and 6 bases at J, leaving 19 bases unmatched. The germline gives CDR1 DFQATT, CDR2 SNEGSKA (reference sequence). CDR3: CSARDREWRGADMVNEQFF. The DNA of the CDR3 is TGCAGTGCTAGAGATCGGGAGTGGCGGGGGGCGGACATGGTCAATGAGCAGTTCTTC.

The chain is built from TRBV4-1 and TRBJ1-2; D might be TRBD1 (5 bases). This CDR3 is built from 15 residues. CDR1 is MGHRA, CDR2 YSYEKL, per germline. V shed 1 base and J shed 4 bases, with 13 bases lying between them. The CDR3 coding sequence is TGCGCCAGCAGCCAAGGGGGGTGGGACCCCTATGGCTACACCTTC. It encodes CASSQGGWDPYGYTF.

This chain uses TRBV29-1 with TRBJ1-2; possible D gene TRBD1, 6 bases. V lost 5 bases and J 2 bases, leaving 9 bases between the germline ends. Germline CDR1 and CDR2: SQVTM and ANQGSEA. The CDR3 has 12 residues. The CDR3 DNA reads as TGCAGCGTTTCTCAGGGGAACTATGGCTACACCTTC. This sequence encodes CSVSQGNYGYTF.

The table lists this clonotype with a few counts. The CDR3 sequence is CASSLAGQGTGELFF. The DNA for the CDR3 is TGCGCCAGCAGCTTGGCCGGACAGGGAACCGGGGAGCTGTTTTTT. The chain combines TRBV5-1 with TRBJ2-2, with 8 bases identical to TRBD1. Germline CDR1 and CDR2: SGHRS and YFSETQ. V lost 0 bases, J lost 5 bases, and 3 bases stayed unmatched. The CDR3 loop spans 15 amino acids. Using reference TRBV5-1 and TRBJ2-2 for the parts outside the CDR3, the full variable domain is KAGVTQTPRYLIKTRGQQVTLSCSPISGHRSVSWYQQTPGQGLQFLFEYFSETQRNKGNFPGRFSGRQFSNSRSEMNVSTLELGDSALYLCASSLAGQGTGELFFGEGSRLTVL.

This clonotype came up many times. The chain recombines TRBV29-1 with TRBJ2-1; D assignment may be TRBD1 or TRBD2 (5 bases each). CDR1 and CDR2 from the germline V gene are SQVTM and ANQGSEA. The CDR3 spans 12 residues. V was trimmed by 5 bases and J by 10 bases, leaving 15 bases between them. CDR3 DNA: TGCAGCGTTAGCCGGGACGTCGGGGAGCAGTTCTTC. It encodes CSVSRDVGEQFF.

The chain joins TRBV5-4 to TRBJ2-3; 7 bases line up with TRBD1. Germline V gives CDR1 SGHNT, CDR2 YYREEE (reference sequence). V shed 5 bases, J shed 1 base, and the junction held 10 bases outside the gene matches. There are 16 residues in the CDR3. In DNA, the CDR3 is TGTGCCAGCAGTCGCGACCGACAGGGAGGCACAGATACGCAGTATTTT. Residues: CASSRDRQGGTDTQYF.

This clonotype was detected only a few times. This chain joins TRBV12-3 or TRBV12-4 and TRBJ2-3, with TRBD1 matching 9 bases. The CDR3 length is 16 residues. V shed 2 bases, J shed 4 bases, and the junction held 7 bases outside the gene matches. The CDR3 nucleotides are TGTGCCAGCAGTTTACGTGGGACAGGGCACCCAGATACGCAGTATTTT. It yields the protein CASSLRGTGHPDTQYF.

The genes are TRBV24-1 and TRBJ2-1; 15 bases align to TRBD2. The CDR3 sequence is 18 residues long. Germline V lookup: CDR1 KGHDR, CDR2 SFDVKD. V shed 4 bases and J 1 base; nucleotides not matched to a gene: 4. DNA of the CDR3: TGTGCCACCAGTGACGGACTAGCGGGAGGGCCGTCCTACAATGAGCAGTTCTTC. This encodes CATSDGLAGGPSYNEQFF.

This clonotype was picked up a small number of times. The chain combines TRBV5-1 with TRBJ2-3; the match to TRBD2 covers 10 bases. This CDR3 is 13 amino acids long. The J segment lost 3 bases and the V segment lost 6 bases, leaving 1 base of the junction unmatched. The germline V gene encodes CDR1 SGHRS and CDR2 YFSETQ. CDR3 DNA: TGCGCCAGCAAACTAGCGGGGACAGATACGCAGTATTTT. Its translation is CASKLAGTDTQYF.

The gene calls are TRBV6-1 and TRBJ2-1, with a possible D match to TRBD1 (5 bases). Germline loops: CDR1 MNHNS, CDR2 SASEGT. The CDR3 is 15 residues long. The V end was cut by 8 bases, the J end by 5 bases, with 19 bases between. The DNA for the CDR3 is TGTGCCAGCTCCCGTCTCAGCGACAGTAACAATGAGCAGTTCTTC. Encoded protein: CASSRLSDSNNEQFF.

The V and J genes are TRBV7-9 and TRBJ2-7; D not certain. This CDR3 region has 13 residues. Germline CDR1 is SEHNR and CDR2 is FQNEAQ (reference sequence). Trimming removed 5 bases from V and 0 bases from J, with 8 bases in between. The CDR3 bases are TGTGCCAGCAGCGATGACACCTCCTACGAGCAGTACTTC. Translated, it gives CASSDDTSYEQYF.

This clonotype was seen many times. The rearrangement links TRBV20-1 to TRBJ1-1; D is possibly TRBD1 (5 bases). The CDR3 runs to 14 residues. V gave up 2 bases and J gave up 0 bases, with 10 bases separating them. Per the germline V gene, CDR1 is DFQATT and CDR2 is SNEGSKA (reference sequence). The CDR3 coding sequence is TGCAGTGCTAGACGGGACGGCCTGAACACTGAAGCTTTCTTT. Translated: CSARRDGLNTEAFF.

This clonotype was detected a few times. The rearrangement links TRBV29-1 to TRBJ2-7; D is ambiguous. Germline V gene lookup returns CDR1 SQVTM and CDR2 ANQGSEA. This CDR3 comprises 14 residues. Trimming shortened V by 2 bases and J by 12 bases, and 23 bases separated the two germline ends. The CDR3: CSVEIRDSRLGRYF. The CDR3 coding sequence is TGCAGCGTTGAAATACGAGACTCTCGCCTAGGTCGGTACTTC.

This clonotype was seen more than once but under ten times. V is TRBV28 and J is TRBJ2-5; D is perhaps TRBD1 (5 bases). The CDR3 contains 14 residues. Germline V gene lookup returns CDR1 MDHEN and CDR2 SYDVKM. V lost 6 bases and J lost 5, with 16 bases in between. The DNA of the CDR3 is TGTGCCAGCAGCATCACTTTAGGGGTGGAGACCCAGTACTTC. Translated: CASSITLGVETQYF.

This chain links TRBV5-6 with TRBJ1-4; possibly TRBD1 for D (6 bases). Looked up from germline, CDR1 is SGHDT and CDR2 is YYEEEE. Trimming pared 4 bases from V and 6 bases from J, leaving 22 bases between. The CDR3 sequence is 17 residues long. This CDR3 reads CASSPDGQMVNDEKLFF. The CDR3 DNA reads as TGTGCCAGCAGCCCGGATGGACAGATGGTTAATGATGAAAAACTGTTTTTT.